The next 10 T cell receptor beta chains were all read from a single sample in a study of regulatory T cells in long-lasting Graves disease. Investigators prepared the TCR beta libraries by applying iRepertoire HTBI primers and Arm-PCR of CDR3 regions. Each CDR3 protein gets one entry after TCRdb re-called the multiplex PCR reads with MiXCR. The data show approximately 560,000 distinct CDR3 sequences, about 16% seen once. As for time point: newly diagnosed GD, antithyroid drugs for less than 3 months. With RNA extracted from PBMCs as input, the TCR library was made. The same data also went into a second study, on T cells in Graves' hyperthyroidism and ophthalmopathy.

The sample was peripheral blood mononuclear cells (PBMCs), taken at new diagnosis, from a patient treated with antithyroid drugs. The origin of the receptors is a man aged 18 to 30 with Graves disease.

A few counts support this clonotype. A much bigger clone sits one base away, suggesting this may be a read error. Here the CDR3 reads CASSSPSNTEALF. CDR3 in DNA: TGTGCCAGCAGCTCGCCCAGTAACACTGAAGCTCTCTTT. V and J are TRBV11-1 and TRBJ1-1; no reliable D call. This CDR3 is 13 amino acids long. The germline V gene has CDR1 SGHAT and CDR2 FQDESV (reference sequence).

This clonotype was counted many times. This chain links TRBV7-9 with TRBJ2-7; TRBD1 aligns across 7 bases. There are 15 residues in the CDR3. Germline CDR1 reads SEHNR; CDR2 reads FQNEAQ (reference sequence). The V segment lost 8 bases and the J segment 0 bases; nucleotides outside the gene matches: 10. The CDR3 DNA follows: TGTGCCAGCTCACGGGACAGACTGGTCTCCTACGAGCAGTACTTC. Residues: CASSRDRLVSYEQYF.

This clonotype was observed at least ten times. This rearrangement joins TRBV20-1 to TRBJ2-3, with D possibly matching TRBD2 (5 bases). Germline-derived CDR1 and CDR2 are DFQATT and SNEGSKA (reference sequence). Deletions cut 7 bases from V and 6 bases from J, with 17 bases between. The CDR3 totals 13 residues. The CDR3, as DNA: TGCAGTGTCTACGGGGTACTTGTGGATACGCAGTATTTT. This codes for CSVYGVLVDTQYF.

The chain's CDR3 is CASSSKGTGETQYF. CDR3 in DNA: TGTGCCAGCAGTTCGAAAGGGACCGGCGAGACCCAGTACTTC. The chain employs TRBV28 and TRBJ2-5; the D call may be TRBD1 or TRBD2 (5 bases each). This CDR3 contains 14 residues. Deletions cut 4 bases from V and 5 bases from J, with 14 bases between. CDR1 MDHEN and CDR2 SYDVKM come from the germline V gene. Variable domain in full (rest from reference TRBV28 and TRBJ2-5): DVKVTQSSRYLVKRTGEKVFLECVQDMDHENMFWYRQDPGLGLRLIYFSYDVKMKEKGDIPEGYSVSREKKERFSLILESASTNQTSMYLCASSSKGTGETQYFGPGTRLLVL.

V and J are TRBV4-1 and TRBJ2-7; D is unresolved. Deletions cut 1 base from V and 3 bases from J, with 7 bases between. CDR3 length: 13 residues. Germline V gene lookup returns CDR1 MGHRA and CDR2 YSYEKL. The CDR3 DNA reads as TGCGCCAGCAGCCAAGTTAGAGTCTACGAGCAGTACTTC. This translates into CASSQVRVYEQYF.

This clonotype was detected ten times or more. The chain is built from TRBV20-1 and TRBJ2-5; 12 bases are a match to TRBD2. Germline CDR1 DFQATT, CDR2 SNEGSKA (reference sequence). J lost 6 bases, V lost 7 bases, and 6 bases had no gene match. The CDR3 contains 13 residues. The CDR3 reads CSVDGLAGKTQYF. In DNA, the CDR3 is TGCAGTGTTGACGGACTAGCGGGGAAGACCCAGTACTTC.

This clonotype was recorded many times. The chain employs TRBV29-1 and TRBJ2-7; D is perhaps TRBD2 (6 bases). The CDR3 consists of 15 residues. The germline V gene has CDR1 SQVTM and CDR2 ANQGSEA. Deletions cut 2 bases from V and 2 bases from J, with 16 bases between. In DNA, the CDR3 is TGCAGCGTTGAAACGGGACTCCCCGGAGCCTACGAGCAGTACTTC. Translated, it gives CSVETGLPGAYEQYF.

There are many counts of this clonotype. The chain combines TRBV15 with TRBJ2-1; 9 bases are a match to TRBD2. Germline CDR1 reads LNHNV; CDR2 reads YYDKDF (reference sequence). Trimming at V came to 1 base and at J to 3 bases, leaving 4 bases not matched to a gene. This CDR3 contains 16 residues. DNA of the CDR3: TGTGCCACCAGCAGAGGGGCTAGCGGGAACTACAATGAGCAGTTCTTC. It is translated as CATSRGASGNYNEQFF.

This clonotype was picked up a small number of times. J is TRBJ1-4 and V is TRBV30; D unclear. This CDR3 region has 14 residues. V was trimmed by 5 bases and J by 0 bases, leaving 10 bases between them. Per germline, CDR1 GTSNPN and CDR2 SVGIG (reference sequence). The CDR3 loop is CAWGAIPTNEKLFF. CDR3 coding DNA: TGTGCCTGGGGAGCGATCCCAACTAATGAAAAACTGTTTTTT. The full variable domain, with the rest looked up from reference TRBV30 and TRBJ1-4, is SQTIHQWPATLVQPVGSPLSLECTVEGTSNPNLYWYRQAAGRGLQLLFYSVGIGQISSEVPQNLSASRPQDRQFILSSKKLLLSDSGFYLCAWGAIPTNEKLFFGSGTQLSVL.

This clonotype has ten or more counts. Compared with germline, one end of the junction differs, possibly owing to a read error. The chain links TRBV11-2 to TRBJ2-7; 9 bases map to TRBD1. The germline gives CDR1 SGHAT, CDR2 FQNNGV. This CDR3 has 18 amino acids. CDR3 coding DNA: TGTGCCAGCAACTTAGTCGGCCCCGGGACAGGGAACTCCTACGAGCAGTACTTC. Its translation: CASNLVGPGTGNSYEQYF.